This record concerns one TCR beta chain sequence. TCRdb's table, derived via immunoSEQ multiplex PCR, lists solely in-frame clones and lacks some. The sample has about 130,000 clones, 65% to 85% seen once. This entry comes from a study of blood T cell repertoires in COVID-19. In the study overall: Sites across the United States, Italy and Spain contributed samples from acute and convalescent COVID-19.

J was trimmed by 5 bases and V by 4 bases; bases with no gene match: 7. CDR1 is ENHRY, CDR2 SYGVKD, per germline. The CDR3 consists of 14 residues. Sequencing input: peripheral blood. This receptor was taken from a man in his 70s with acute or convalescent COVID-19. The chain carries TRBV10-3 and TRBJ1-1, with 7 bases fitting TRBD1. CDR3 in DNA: TGTGCCATCAGTGCAACAGGGGCCCCGACTGAAGCTTTCTTT. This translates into CAISATGAPTEAFF.